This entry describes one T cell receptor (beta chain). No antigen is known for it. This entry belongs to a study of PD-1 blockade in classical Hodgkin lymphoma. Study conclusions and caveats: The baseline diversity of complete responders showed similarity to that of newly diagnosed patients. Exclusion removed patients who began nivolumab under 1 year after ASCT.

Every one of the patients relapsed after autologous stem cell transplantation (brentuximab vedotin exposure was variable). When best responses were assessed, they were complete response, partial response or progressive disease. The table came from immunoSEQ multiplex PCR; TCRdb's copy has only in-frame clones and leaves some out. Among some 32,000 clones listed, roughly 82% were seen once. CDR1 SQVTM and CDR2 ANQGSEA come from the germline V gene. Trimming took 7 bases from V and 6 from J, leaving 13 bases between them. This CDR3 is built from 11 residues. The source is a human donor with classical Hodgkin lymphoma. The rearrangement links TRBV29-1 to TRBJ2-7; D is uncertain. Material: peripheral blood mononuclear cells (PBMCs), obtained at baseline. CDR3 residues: CSAPGDAEQYF. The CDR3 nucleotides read TGCAGCGCCCCCGGTGATGCCGAGCAGTACTTC.